The 14 T cell receptor beta chains presented below share a single source sample, sequenced in a study of shared T cell receptors in the human thymus. TCRdb's copy holds only in-frame clones and misses some; the assay was immunoSEQ multiplex PCR. The repertoire holds more than 550,000 clones, with around 85% as singletons. This same sample was also part of a study on human thymus T cells.

Material for sequencing was thymocytes. The receptor set was obtained from a girl in the first two years of life with a congenital heart defect.

The rearrangement links TRBV7-8 to TRBJ2-1, with D hard to call. V was trimmed by 5 bases and J by 7 bases, leaving 9 bases between them. There are 12 residues in the CDR3. Germline CDR1 reads SGHVS; CDR2 reads FQNEAQ. The CDR3: CASSPRRNEQFF. The CDR3 DNA follows: TGTGCCAGCAGCCCAAGGCGGAATGAGCAGTTCTTC.

The chain links TRBV28 to TRBJ1-2; 10 nucleotides align to TRBD1. V gave up 7 bases and J gave up 10 bases; unmatched junction bases: 9. From germline, CDR1 is MDHEN and CDR2 SYDVKM. The CDR3 length is 13 residues. CDR3: CASILEGQGTYTF. As DNA, the CDR3 is TGTGCCAGCATCCTTGAGGGACAGGGGACCTACACCTTC.

This clone has only one observation. The chain carries TRBV30 and TRBJ1-4; the match to TRBD1 covers 8 bases. Per the germline V gene, CDR1 is GTSNPN and CDR2 is SVGIG (reference sequence). V lost 3 bases to trimming and J lost 7 bases; unmatched junction nucleotides: 13. The CDR3 consists of 16 residues. The CDR3 loop reads CAWSEIDRGRGEKLFF. The CDR3 DNA sequence: TGTGCCTGGAGCGAAATTGACAGGGGCAGGGGTGAAAAACTGTTTTTT.

This clone showed up just a few times. This rearrangement joins TRBV14 to TRBJ2-7, with D possibly matching TRBD1 (5 bases). This CDR3 comprises 14 residues. Germline loops: CDR1 SGHDN, CDR2 FVKESK. The V end was cut by 0 bases, the J end by 2 bases, with 8 bases between. The CDR3 region is CASSQDQGAYEQYF. The CDR3 nucleotides are TGTGCCAGCAGCCAAGATCAGGGTGCCTACGAGCAGTACTTC.

This clone was detected once. CDR3 sequence: CASTVLGWGEQFF. The DNA for the CDR3 is TGTGCCAGTACCGTACTAGGATGGGGTGAGCAGTTCTTC. The rearrangement links TRBV19 to TRBJ2-1, with D possibly matching TRBD2 (5 bases). The CDR3 contains 13 residues. Trimming left V 7 bases short and J 9 bases short, with 16 bases between. Germline lookup yields CDR1 LNHDA and CDR2 SQIVND (reference sequence).

The genes are TRBV18 and TRBJ2-7; 10 bases match TRBD2. The CDR3 is 17 amino acids. CDR1 and CDR2 (germline): KGHSH, LQKENI. With V trimmed by 0 bases and J by 7 bases, 12 bases remained unmatched. The CDR3, as DNA: TGTGCCAGCTCACCACCCCCAGGCCTAGCGGGGGCGCTGGAGCAGTACTTC. Its translation is CASSPPPGLAGALEQYF.

The sample holds a few counts of this clone. V and J are TRBV14 and TRBJ2-3, with 9 bases that match TRBD2. Germline lookup yields CDR1 SGHDN and CDR2 FVKESK. J was trimmed by 2 bases and V by 1 base; bases with no gene match: 13. The CDR3 has 19 residues. CDR3 nucleotides: TGTGCCAGCAGCCAAGTCCGAGCGGGGGGAAAACAAGTCACAGATACGCAGTATTTT. As protein: CASSQVRAGGKQVTDTQYF.

About this clone: An end of the junction does not agree with germline; a read error may underlie this. Other DNA sequences in the same sample also yield this CDR3. The J gene is TRBJ1-6, the V gene TRBV7-8, with D possibly matching TRBD1 (5 bases). Germline loops: CDR1 SGHVS, CDR2 FQNEAQ. The CDR3 consists of 15 residues. Here the CDR3 reads CASSLTETENSPLHF. As DNA, the CDR3 is TGTGCCAGCAGCTTAACTGAGACAGAAAATTCCCCCCTCCACTTT.

Turning to this clone: The final CDR3 position lacks the conserved phenylalanine or tryptophan, pointing to a likely read error. The CDR3 sequence: CATRPRQGAPEAFS. In DNA form, the CDR3 reads TGTGCCACCCGACCCCGGCAGGGGGCCCCTGAAGCTTTCTCT. J is TRBJ1-1 and V is TRBV10-3, with 8 bases matching TRBD1. V dropped 10 bases and J dropped 6; count of bases not matched to a gene: 13. The CDR3 has 14 amino acids. Germline V lookup: CDR1 ENHRY, CDR2 SYGVKD.

This clone is a singleton in its sample. This rearrangement joins TRBV27 to TRBJ1-5; D perhaps matches TRBD1 (5 bases). The ends were cut back, 4 bases at V and 0 bases at J, with 13 bases in the middle. The CDR3 is 16 amino acids. The germline CDR1 and CDR2 sequences are MNHEY and SMNVEV (reference sequence). Here the CDR3 DNA reads TGTGCCAGCAGTTCTCAGACAGTTTATAGCAATCAGCCCCAGCATTTT. Translated, it gives CASSSQTVYSNQPQHF.

This clone was observed once. The rearrangement joins TRBV11-2 to TRBJ1-2; TRBD1 agrees at 12 bases. Germline V gene sequence: CDR1 SGHAT, CDR2 FQNNGV. The V and J ends lost 5 bases and 8 bases, in that order; junction bases with no gene match: 9. The length of the CDR3 is 15 residues. Here the CDR3 DNA reads TGTGCCAGCAGCCACCGGGACAGGGGGCGTCGAGGCTACACCTTC. The encoded protein is CASSHRDRGRRGYTF.

The chain couples TRBV4-1 to TRBJ1-5, with a tentative D call TRBD1 (6 bases). The CDR3 is made up of 15 amino acids. Germline V gene data show CDR1 as MGHRA and CDR2 as YSYEKL. V dropped 0 bases and J dropped 2 bases, with 8 bases sitting between them. CDR3 in amino acids: CASSQDPGGNQPQHF. CDR3 nucleotide sequence: TGCGCCAGCAGCCAAGACCCAGGGGGCAATCAGCCCCAGCATTTT.

The chain carries TRBV4-1 and TRBJ2-1, with 12 bases that match TRBD1. This CDR3 has 17 amino acids. V lost 1 base to trimming and J lost 7 bases; unmatched junction nucleotides: 8. Germline lookup yields CDR1 MGHRA and CDR2 YSYEKL. This CDR3 is CASSQAMGQGAKNEQFF. DNA of the CDR3: TGCGCCAGCAGCCAAGCTATGGGACAGGGGGCAAAGAATGAGCAGTTCTTC.

The chain uses TRBV15 and TRBJ1-1; weak D call: TRBD1 (5 bases). The CDR3 extends over 14 amino acids. Germline CDR1 reads LNHNV; CDR2 reads YYDKDF (reference sequence). The V end lost 3 bases, the J end lost 7 bases, and 15 bases lay between the germline ends. The CDR3 bases are TGTGCCACCAGCAGTGGGTCGGCAAGGGGTGAAGCTTTCTTT. This encodes CATSSGSARGEAFF.